The 5 T cell receptor beta chains below come from one sample, sequenced in a study of immune characterization of retroperitoneal liposarcoma. TCRdb re-derived calls from the PCR reads in MiXCR, one entry per CDR3 protein. The table records some 10,000 distinct CDR3 sequences, about 27% of them present only once. Sequencing was done on a sample of tumor tissue. These receptors originate from a female donor with retroperitoneal liposarcoma.

In its sample, this clonotype was seen once. The rearrangement joins TRBV12-3 or TRBV12-4 to TRBJ1-1; the match to TRBD1 covers 9 bases. CDR3 length equals 14 residues. The V gene end was trimmed by 6 bases and the J gene end by 2 bases; junction bases not matched to a gene: 4. The CDR3: CASSPTGGNTEAFF. CDR3 in DNA: TGTGCCAGCAGCCCGACAGGGGGAAACACTGAAGCTTTCTTT.

The chain combines TRBV25-1 with TRBJ2-5; TRBD1 matches 9 bases. TRBJ2-7 explains the end of the DNA better; the J call may be wrong. The V gene's germline CDR1 is MGHDK and CDR2 SYGVNS. The CDR3 has 14 amino acids. The CDR3: CASSARTGDLEQYF. The CDR3 DNA sequence: TGTGCCAGCAGTGCCCGGACAGGGGATCTCGAGCAGTACTTC.

This clonotype came up a few times. This rearrangement joins TRBV6-5 to TRBJ1-2, with D unclear. The CDR3 is made up of 13 amino acids. Germline V gene sequence: CDR1 MNHEY, CDR2 SVGAGI. V lost 6 bases to trimming and J lost 0 bases, with 8 bases between them. CDR3 nucleotide sequence: TGTGCCAGCAGGCGCGACCCTAACTATGGCTACACCTTC. As protein: CASRRDPNYGYTF.

In its sample, this clonotype was seen a few times. This chain connects TRBV11-2 to TRBJ2-3; 8 bases match TRBD2. The J call may be in error: the DNA end matches TRBJ2-7 better. This CDR3 has 13 amino acids. CDR1 and CDR2 (germline): SGHAT, FQNNGV. The CDR3 bases are TGTGCCAGCAGCCGGGGGGGCACTTACGAGCAGTACTTC. Encoded protein: CASSRGGTYEQYF.

The chain has TRBV6-1 and TRBJ2-3; a weak D match, TRBD2 (5 bases). The J call may not be correct, given that the DNA end is closer to TRBJ2-7. The CDR3 length is 12 residues. Germline CDR1 MNHNS, CDR2 SASEGT. CDR3 residues: CASSSYTGEQYF. CDR3 in DNA: TGTGCCAGCAGCTCCTACACGGGAGAGCAGTACTTC.